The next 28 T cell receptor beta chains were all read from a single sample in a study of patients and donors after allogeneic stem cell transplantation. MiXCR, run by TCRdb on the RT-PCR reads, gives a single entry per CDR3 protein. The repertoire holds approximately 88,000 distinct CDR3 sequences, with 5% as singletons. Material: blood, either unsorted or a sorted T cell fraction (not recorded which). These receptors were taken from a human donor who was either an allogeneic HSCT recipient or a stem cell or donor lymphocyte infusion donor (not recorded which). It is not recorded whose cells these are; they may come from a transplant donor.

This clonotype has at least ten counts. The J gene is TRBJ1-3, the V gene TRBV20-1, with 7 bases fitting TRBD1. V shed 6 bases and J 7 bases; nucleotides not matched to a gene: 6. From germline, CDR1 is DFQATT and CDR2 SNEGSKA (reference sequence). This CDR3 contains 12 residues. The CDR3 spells CSALSRGNTIYF. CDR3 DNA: TGCAGTGCATTGAGCAGGGGGAACACCATATATTTT.

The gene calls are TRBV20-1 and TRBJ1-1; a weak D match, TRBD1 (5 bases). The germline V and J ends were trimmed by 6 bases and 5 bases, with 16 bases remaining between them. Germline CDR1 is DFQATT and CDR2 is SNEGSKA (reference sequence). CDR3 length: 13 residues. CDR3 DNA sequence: TGCAGTGCGAGACGCAGGGAGTGGACTGAAGCTTTCTTT. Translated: CSARRREWTEAFF.

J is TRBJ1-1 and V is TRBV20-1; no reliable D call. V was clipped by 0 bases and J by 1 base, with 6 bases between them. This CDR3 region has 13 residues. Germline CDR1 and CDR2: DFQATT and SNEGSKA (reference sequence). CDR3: CSARDGTNTEAFF. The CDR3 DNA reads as TGCAGTGCTAGAGATGGTACGAACACTGAAGCTTTCTTT.

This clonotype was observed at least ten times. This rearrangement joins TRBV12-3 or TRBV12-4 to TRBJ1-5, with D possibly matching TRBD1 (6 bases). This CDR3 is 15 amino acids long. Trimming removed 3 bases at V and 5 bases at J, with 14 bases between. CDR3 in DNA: TGTGCCAGCAGTTTTACCAGGGGAGGACATCAGCCCCAGCATTTT. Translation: CASSFTRGGHQPQHF.

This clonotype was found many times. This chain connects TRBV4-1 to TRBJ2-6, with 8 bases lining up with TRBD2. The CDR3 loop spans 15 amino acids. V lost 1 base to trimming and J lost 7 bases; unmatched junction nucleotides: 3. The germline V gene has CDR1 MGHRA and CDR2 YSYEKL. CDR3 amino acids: CASSQVAGGANVLTF. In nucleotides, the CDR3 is TGCGCCAGCAGCCAAGTCGCGGGAGGTGCCAACGTCCTGACTTTC.

The CDR3 coding sequence is TGTGCCAGCAGTGAAGCGCCGGGCAGGGAGCAGTTCTTC. Translation: CASSEAPGREQFF. The gene calls are TRBV2 and TRBJ2-1; unclear D gene. Germline-derived CDR1 and CDR2 are SNHLY and FYNNEI. The CDR3 has 13 amino acids. V was shortened by 0 bases and J by 10 bases, with 10 bases between the two germline ends.

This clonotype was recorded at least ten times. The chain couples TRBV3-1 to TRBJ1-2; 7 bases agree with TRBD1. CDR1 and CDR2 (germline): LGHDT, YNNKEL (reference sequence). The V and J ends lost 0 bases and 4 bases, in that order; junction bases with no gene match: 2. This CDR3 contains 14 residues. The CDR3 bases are TGTGCCAGCAGCCAAGAGGGACAGTCCTATGGCTACACCTTC. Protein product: CASSQEGQSYGYTF.

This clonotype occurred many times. The CDR3 reads CSAAGGRTEAFF. DNA of the CDR3: TGCAGTGCTGCAGGGGGCCGGACTGAAGCTTTCTTT. This rearrangement joins TRBV20-1 to TRBJ1-1; 8 bases agree with TRBD1. The V gene's germline CDR1 is DFQATT and CDR2 SNEGSKA (reference sequence). V shed 5 bases and J 5 bases; nucleotides not matched to a gene: 4. This CDR3 has 12 amino acids.

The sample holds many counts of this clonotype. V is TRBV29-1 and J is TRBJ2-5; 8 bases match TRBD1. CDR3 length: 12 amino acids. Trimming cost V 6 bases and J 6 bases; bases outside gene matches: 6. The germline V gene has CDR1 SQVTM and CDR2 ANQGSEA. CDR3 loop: CSVRTGKQTQYF. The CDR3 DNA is TGCAGCGTGCGGACAGGGAAACAGACCCAGTACTTC.

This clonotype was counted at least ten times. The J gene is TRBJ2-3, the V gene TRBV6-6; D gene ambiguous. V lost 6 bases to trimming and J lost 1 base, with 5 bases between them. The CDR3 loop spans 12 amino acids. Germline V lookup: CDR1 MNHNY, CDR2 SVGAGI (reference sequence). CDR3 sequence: CASSQGTDTQYF. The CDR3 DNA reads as TGTGCCAGCAGCCAGGGCACAGATACGCAGTATTTT.

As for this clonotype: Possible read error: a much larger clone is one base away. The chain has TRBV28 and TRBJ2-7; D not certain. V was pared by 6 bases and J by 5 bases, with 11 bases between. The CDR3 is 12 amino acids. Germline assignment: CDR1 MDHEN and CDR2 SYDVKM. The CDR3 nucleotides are TGTGCCAGCAGGCCTACCTTCCACGAGCAGTACTTC. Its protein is CASRPTFHEQYF.

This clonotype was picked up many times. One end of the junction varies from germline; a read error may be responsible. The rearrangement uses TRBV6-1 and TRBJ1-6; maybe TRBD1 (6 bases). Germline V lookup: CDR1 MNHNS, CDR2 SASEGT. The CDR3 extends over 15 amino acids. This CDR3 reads CASSGRGSHNSPLHF. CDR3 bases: TGTGCCAGCAGTGGCAGGGGCTCCCATAATTCACCCCTCCACTTT.

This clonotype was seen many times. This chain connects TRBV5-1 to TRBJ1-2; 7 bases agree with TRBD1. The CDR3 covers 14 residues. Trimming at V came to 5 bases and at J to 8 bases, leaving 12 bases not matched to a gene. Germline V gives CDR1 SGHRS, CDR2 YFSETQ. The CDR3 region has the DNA TGCGCCAGCAGGCGGGACAGCGATACTCCGGGCTACACCTTC. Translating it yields CASRRDSDTPGYTF.

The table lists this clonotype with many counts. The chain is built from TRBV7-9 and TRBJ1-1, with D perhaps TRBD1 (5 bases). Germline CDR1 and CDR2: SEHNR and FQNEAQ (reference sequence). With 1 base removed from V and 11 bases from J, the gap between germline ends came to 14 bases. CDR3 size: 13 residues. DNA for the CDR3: TGTGCCAGCAGCTTAGTCGACCCCTGGGGGGCTTTCTTT. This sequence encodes CASSLVDPWGAFF.

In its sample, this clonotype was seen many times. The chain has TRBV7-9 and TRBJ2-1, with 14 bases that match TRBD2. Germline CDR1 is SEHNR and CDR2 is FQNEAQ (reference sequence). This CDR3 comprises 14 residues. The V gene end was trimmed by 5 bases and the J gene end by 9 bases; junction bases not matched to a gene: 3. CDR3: CASSTGLAGVEQFF. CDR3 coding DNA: TGTGCCAGCAGCACGGGACTAGCGGGAGTTGAGCAGTTCTTC. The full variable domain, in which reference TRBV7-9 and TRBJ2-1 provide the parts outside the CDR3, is DTGVSQNPRHKITKRGQNVTFRCDPISEHNRLYWYRQTLGQGPEFLTYFQNEAQLEKSRLLSDRFSAERPKGSFSTLEIQRTEQGDSAMYLCASSTGLAGVEQFFGPGTRLTVL.

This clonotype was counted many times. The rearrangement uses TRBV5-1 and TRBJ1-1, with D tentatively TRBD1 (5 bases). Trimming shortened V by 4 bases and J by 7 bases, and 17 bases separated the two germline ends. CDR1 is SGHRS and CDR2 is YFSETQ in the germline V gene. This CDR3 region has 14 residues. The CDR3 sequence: CASSPRLDKFEAFF. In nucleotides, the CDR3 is TGCGCCAGCAGCCCTCGGCTGGACAAATTTGAAGCTTTCTTT.

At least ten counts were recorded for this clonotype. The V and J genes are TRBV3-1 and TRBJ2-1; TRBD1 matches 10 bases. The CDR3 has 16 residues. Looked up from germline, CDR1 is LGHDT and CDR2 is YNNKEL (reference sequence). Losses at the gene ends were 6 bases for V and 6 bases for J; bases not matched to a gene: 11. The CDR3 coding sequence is TGTGCCAGCAGTCGACCCGGGACAGGGGTTCCCAATGAGCAGTTCTTC. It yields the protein CASSRPGTGVPNEQFF.

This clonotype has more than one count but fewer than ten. DNA of the CDR3: TGTGCCAGCAGCCGGCAGGGGTCTAATGAAAAACTGTTTTTT. Its translation is CASSRQGSNEKLFF. This chain uses TRBV3-1 with TRBJ1-4; D possibly corresponds to TRBD1 (6 bases). Germline loops: CDR1 LGHDT, CDR2 YNNKEL (reference sequence). This CDR3 comprises 14 residues. The germline V and J ends were trimmed by 4 bases and 3 bases, with 9 bases remaining between them.

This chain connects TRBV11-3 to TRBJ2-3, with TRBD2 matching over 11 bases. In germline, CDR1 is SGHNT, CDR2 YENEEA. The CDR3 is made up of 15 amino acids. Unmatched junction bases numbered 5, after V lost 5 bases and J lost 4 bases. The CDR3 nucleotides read TGTGCCAGCAGCCCGAATAGCGGGGGGGCAGATACGCAGTATTTT. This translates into CASSPNSGGADTQYF. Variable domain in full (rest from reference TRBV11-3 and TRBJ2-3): EAGVVQSPRYKIIEKKQPVAFWCNPISGHNTLYWYLQNLGQGPELLIRYENEEAVDDSQLPKDRFSAERLKGVDSTLKIQPAELGDSAVYLCASSPNSGGADTQYFGPGTRLTVL.

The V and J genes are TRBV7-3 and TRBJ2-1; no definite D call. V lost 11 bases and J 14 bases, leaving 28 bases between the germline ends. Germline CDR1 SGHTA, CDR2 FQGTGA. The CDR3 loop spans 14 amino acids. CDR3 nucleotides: TGTGCCTTCAGCTTAACACCACAAGTAGGCGAGGAGTTCTTC. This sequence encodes CAFSLTPQVGEEFF.

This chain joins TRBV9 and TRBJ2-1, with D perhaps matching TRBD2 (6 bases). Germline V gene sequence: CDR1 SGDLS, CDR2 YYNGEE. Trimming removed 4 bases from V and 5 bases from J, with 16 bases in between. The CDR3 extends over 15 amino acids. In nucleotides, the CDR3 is TGTGCCAGCAGCTACTCCGGGACTCAAAACAATGAGCAGTTCTTC. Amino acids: CASSYSGTQNNEQFF.

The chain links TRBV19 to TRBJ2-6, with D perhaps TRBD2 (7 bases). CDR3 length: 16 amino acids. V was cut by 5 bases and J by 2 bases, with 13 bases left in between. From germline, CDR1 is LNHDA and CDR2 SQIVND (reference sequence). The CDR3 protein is CASSEGGGAGANVLTF. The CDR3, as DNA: TGTGCCAGTAGTGAAGGAGGGGGGGCTGGGGCCAACGTCCTGACTTTC.

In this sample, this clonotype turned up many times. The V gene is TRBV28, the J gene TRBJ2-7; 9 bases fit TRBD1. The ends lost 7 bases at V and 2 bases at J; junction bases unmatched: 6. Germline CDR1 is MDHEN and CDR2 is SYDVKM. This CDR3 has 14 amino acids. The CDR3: CASTLRDRAYEQYF. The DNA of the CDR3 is TGTGCCAGCACCTTAAGGGACAGGGCCTACGAGCAGTACTTC.

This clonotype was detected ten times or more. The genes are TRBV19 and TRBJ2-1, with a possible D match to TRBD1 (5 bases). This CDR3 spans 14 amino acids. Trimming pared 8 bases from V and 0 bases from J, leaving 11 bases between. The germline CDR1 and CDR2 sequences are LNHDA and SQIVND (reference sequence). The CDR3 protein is CASDRGYSYNEQFF. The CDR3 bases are TGTGCCAGTGACAGAGGTTACTCCTACAATGAGCAGTTCTTC.

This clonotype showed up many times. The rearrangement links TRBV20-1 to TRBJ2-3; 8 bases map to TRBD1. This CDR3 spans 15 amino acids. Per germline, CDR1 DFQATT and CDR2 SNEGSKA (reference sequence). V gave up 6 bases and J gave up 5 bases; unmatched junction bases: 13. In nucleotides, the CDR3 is TGCAGTGCCAAAGGGGCGGACAGGGCGTTAGATACGCAGTATTTT. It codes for CSAKGADRALDTQYF.

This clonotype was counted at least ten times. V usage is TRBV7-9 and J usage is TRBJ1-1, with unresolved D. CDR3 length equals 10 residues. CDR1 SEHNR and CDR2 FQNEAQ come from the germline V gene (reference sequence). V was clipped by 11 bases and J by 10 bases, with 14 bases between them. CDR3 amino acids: CASGGDRAFF. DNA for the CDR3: TGTGCCTCGGGTGGGGATCGAGCTTTCTTT.

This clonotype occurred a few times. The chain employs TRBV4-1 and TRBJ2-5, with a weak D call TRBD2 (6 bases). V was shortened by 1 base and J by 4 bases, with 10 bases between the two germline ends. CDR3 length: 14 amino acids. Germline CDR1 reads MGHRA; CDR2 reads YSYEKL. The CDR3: CASSQVGSLETQYF. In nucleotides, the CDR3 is TGCGCCAGCAGCCAAGTCGGGAGTTTAGAGACCCAGTACTTC.

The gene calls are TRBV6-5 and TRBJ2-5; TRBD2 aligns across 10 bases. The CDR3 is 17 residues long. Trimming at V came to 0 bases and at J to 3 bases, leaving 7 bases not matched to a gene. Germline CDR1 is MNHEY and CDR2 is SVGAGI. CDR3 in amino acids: CASSYSSSGGAKETQYF. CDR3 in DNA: TGTGCCAGCAGTTACTCCTCTAGCGGGGGAGCTAAAGAGACCCAGTACTTC.